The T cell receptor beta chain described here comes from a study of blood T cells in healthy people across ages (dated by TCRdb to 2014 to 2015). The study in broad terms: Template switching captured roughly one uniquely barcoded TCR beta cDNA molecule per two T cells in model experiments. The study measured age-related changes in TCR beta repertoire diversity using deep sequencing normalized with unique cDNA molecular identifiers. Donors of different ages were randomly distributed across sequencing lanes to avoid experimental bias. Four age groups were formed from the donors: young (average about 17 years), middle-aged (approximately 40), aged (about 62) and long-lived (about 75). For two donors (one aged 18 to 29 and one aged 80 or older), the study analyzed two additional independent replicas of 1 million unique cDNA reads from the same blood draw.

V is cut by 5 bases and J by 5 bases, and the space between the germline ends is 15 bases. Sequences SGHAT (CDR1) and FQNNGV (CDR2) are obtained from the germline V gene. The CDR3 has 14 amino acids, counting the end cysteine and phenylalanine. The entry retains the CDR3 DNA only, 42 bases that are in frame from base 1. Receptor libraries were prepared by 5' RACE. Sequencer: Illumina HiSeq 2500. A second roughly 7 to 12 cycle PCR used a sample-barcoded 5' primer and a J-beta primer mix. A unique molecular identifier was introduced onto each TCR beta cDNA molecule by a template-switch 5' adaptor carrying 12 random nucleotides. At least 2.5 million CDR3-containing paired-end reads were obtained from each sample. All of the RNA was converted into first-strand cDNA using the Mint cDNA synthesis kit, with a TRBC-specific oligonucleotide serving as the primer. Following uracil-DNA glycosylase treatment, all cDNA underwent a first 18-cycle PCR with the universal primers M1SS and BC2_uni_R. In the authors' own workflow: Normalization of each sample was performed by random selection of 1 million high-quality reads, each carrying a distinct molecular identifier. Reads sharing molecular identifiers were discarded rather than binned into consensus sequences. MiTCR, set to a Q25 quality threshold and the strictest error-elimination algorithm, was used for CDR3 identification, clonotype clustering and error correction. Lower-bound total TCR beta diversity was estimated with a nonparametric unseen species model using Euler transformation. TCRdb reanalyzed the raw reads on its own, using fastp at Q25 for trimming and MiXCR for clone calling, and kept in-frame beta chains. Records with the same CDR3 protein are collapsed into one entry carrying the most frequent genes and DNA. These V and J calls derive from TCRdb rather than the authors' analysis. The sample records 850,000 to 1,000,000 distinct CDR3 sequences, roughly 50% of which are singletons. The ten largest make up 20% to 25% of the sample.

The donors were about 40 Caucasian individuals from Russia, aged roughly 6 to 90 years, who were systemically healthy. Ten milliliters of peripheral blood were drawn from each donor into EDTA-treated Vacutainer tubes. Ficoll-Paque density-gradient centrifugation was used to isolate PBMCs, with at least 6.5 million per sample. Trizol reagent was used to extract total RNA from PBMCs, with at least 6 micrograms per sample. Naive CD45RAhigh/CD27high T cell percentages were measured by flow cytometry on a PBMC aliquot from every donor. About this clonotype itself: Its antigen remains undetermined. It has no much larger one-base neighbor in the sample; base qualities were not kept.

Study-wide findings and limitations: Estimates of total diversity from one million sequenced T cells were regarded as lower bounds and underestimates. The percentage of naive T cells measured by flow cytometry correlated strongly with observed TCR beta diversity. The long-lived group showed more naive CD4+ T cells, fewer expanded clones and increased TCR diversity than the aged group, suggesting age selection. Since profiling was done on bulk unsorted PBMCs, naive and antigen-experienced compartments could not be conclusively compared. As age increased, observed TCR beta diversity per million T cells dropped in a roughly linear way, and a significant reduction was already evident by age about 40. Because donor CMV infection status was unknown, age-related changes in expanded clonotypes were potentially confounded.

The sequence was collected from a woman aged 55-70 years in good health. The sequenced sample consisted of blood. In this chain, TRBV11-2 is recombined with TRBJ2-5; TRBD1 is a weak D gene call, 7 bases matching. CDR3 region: CASSIRQGGETQYF. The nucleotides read TGTGCCAGCAGCATTAGACAGGGAGGTGAGACCCAGTACTTC.